The next 8 T cell receptor beta chains were all read from a single sample in a study of graft-versus-host responses after intestinal transplantation. TCRdb's copy holds only in-frame clones and misses some; the assay was immunoSEQ multiplex PCR. The sample has tens of thousands of clones, 80% to 90% seen once. Which antigens these TCRs recognize remains unknown. The input for sequencing was unstimulated CD8+ T cells sorted from spleen or lymph node cells, taken before intestinal transplant. These receptors originate from a human donor who received an intestinal transplant.

The V call is TRBV6-5, the J call TRBJ1-3; D is unresolved. This CDR3 is built from 14 residues. CDR1 and CDR2 (germline): MNHEY, SVGAGI. The V end lost 2 bases, the J end lost 0 bases, and 5 bases lay between the germline ends. Here the CDR3 DNA reads TGTGCCAGCAGTTACAAGAGCTCTGGAAACACCATATATTTT. It encodes CASSYKSSGNTIYF.

This rearrangement joins TRBV15 to TRBJ2-1, with 9 nucleotides matching TRBD2. Losses at the gene ends were 0 bases for V and 6 bases for J; bases not matched to a gene: 3. The germline gives CDR1 LNHNV, CDR2 YYDKDF (reference sequence). This CDR3 has 15 amino acids. This CDR3 is CATSRDLAGRNEQFF. DNA of the CDR3: TGTGCCACCAGCAGAGACCTAGCGGGACGCAATGAGCAGTTCTTC.

This clone was seen just once. The chain joins TRBV5-1 to TRBJ2-6, with a possible D match to TRBD1 (5 bases). Germline CDR1 is SGHRS and CDR2 is YFSETQ. The CDR3 consists of 16 residues. V lost 2 bases, J lost 1 base, and 10 bases lay in between. The CDR3 DNA reads TGCGCCAGCAGCTTAGGTCAGGGTTCTGGGGCCAACGTCCTGACTTTC. Translating it yields CASSLGQGSGANVLTF.

This CDR3 reads CASRYRSVGARTNEKLFF. The CDR3, as DNA: TGCGCCAGCAGATACAGGTCCGTGGGGGCGCGAACTAATGAAAAACTGTTTTTT. V usage is TRBV5-1 and J usage is TRBJ1-4; weak D call: TRBD1 (6 bases). This CDR3 has 18 residues. Germline assignment: CDR1 SGHRS and CDR2 YFSETQ. Deletions cut 5 bases from V and 1 base from J, with 21 bases between.

The rearrangement joins TRBV5-1 to TRBJ2-3; 9 nucleotides agree with TRBD2. The germline CDR1 and CDR2 sequences are SGHRS and YFSETQ. This CDR3 is 17 amino acids long. J was trimmed by 6 bases and V by 2 bases; bases with no gene match: 13. CDR3 amino acids: CASSFRWEREVADTQYF. CDR3 coding DNA: TGCGCCAGCAGCTTTCGGTGGGAGCGGGAGGTGGCGGATACGCAGTATTTT.

CDR3 sequence reads: CAISGGRDTTSEKLFF. The CDR3 nucleotides are TGTGCCATCAGTGGGGGAAGGGACACCACCTCTGAAAAACTGTTTTTT. This chain links TRBV10-3 with TRBJ1-4, with D possibly matching TRBD1 (6 bases). Germline V lookup: CDR1 ENHRY, CDR2 SYGVKD. With 4 bases removed from V and 7 bases from J, the gap between germline ends came to 19 bases. The CDR3 extends over 16 amino acids.

The CDR3 DNA reads as TGCGCCAGCAGCCGGATGAGAGGCCTGAAGTTCTTC. Translation: CASSRMRGLKFF. The V call is TRBV5-1, the J call TRBJ2-1, with D unclear. The CDR3 is 12 amino acids. V was clipped by 4 bases and J by 14 bases, with 16 bases between them. Germline CDR1 reads SGHRS; CDR2 reads YFSETQ.

This chain joins TRBV6-1 and TRBJ1-1, with 8 bases aligning to TRBD1. The CDR3 is 15 amino acids. The trim removed 4 bases at V and 10 bases at J, leaving 14 bases unmatched. The germline V gene encodes CDR1 MNHNS and CDR2 SASEGT. The CDR3 nucleotides read TGTGCCAGCAGTGGAACCGCTACAGGGGGGAGGGTAGCTTTCTTT. It is translated as CASSGTATGGRVAFF.